The present T cell receptor beta chain was sequenced within a study of blood T cell repertoires in COVID-19. CDR3 length equals 15 residues. The germline V gene encodes CDR1 MNHEY and CDR2 SMNVEV (reference sequence). V gave up 4 bases and J gave up 2 bases, with 15 bases separating them. TCRdb keeps only in-frame clones here, not all; method: immunoSEQ multiplex PCR. The sample comprises approximately 500,000 clones, 80% to 90% of which are singletons, and approximately 3.4% rests with the top ten. The specimen was peripheral blood. The chain joins TRBV27 to TRBJ2-7, with D possibly TRBD2 on 6 matching bases. The clonotype originates from a human donor in a cohort sampled during active COVID-19. The CDR3 loop reads CASSSRGTDAYEQYF. The CDR3 region has the DNA TGTGCCAGCAGTTCACGGGGGACCGACGCCTACGAGCAGTACTTC.